This TCR beta chain was documented in a study of regulatory T cells in long-lasting Graves disease. Time point denoted: newly diagnosed GD, antithyroid drugs for less than 3 months. Extracted PBMC RNA gave rise to the TCR library. According to the study, TCR beta libraries were built with iRepertoire HTBI primers and CDR3-region Arm-PCR. Via MiXCR, TCRdb re-called the multiplex PCR reads, giving one row per CDR3 protein. Among about 300,000 distinct CDR3 sequences listed, 18% were seen once. The CDR3 runs to 16 residues. CDR1 is LNHDA and CDR2 is SQIVND in the germline V gene (reference sequence). The germline V and J ends were trimmed by 2 bases and 7 bases, with 21 bases remaining between them.

V usage is TRBV19 and J usage is TRBJ2-7; possibly TRBD2 for D (6 bases). The sample consisted of peripheral blood mononuclear cells (PBMCs), taken at new diagnosis, from a patient treated with antithyroid drugs. This receptor was identified in a female donor with Graves disease. The CDR3 here is CASSITGSRPPWEQYF. CDR3 coding DNA: TGTGCCAGTAGTATAACCGGGAGTAGGCCCCCCTGGGAGCAGTACTTC.